The next 5 T cell receptor beta chains were all read from a single sample in a study of T-cell reconstitution after alpha-beta-depleted transplantation in children. Unique molecular identifiers were incorporated into the prepared TCRbeta library. TCRdb ran MiXCR on the PCR reads and lists one entry per CDR3 protein. Here the sample spans about 580,000 distinct CDR3 sequences, under 30% being singletons. Sequencing was performed on PBMCs, mostly from graft donor cells, taken 360 days after TCRalphabeta/CD19-depleted stem cell transplant. These receptors originate from a boy under two years old who had a stem cell transplant for acute myeloid leukemia, so the T cells may come from the graft donor.

The chain employs TRBV18 and TRBJ2-5; D might be TRBD2 (5 bases). The CDR3 sequence is 15 residues long. V shed 0 bases and J shed 4 bases, with 12 bases lying between them. Germline V gene lookup returns CDR1 KGHSH and CDR2 LQKENI. CDR3 protein: CASSPPDAGRETQYF. The CDR3 DNA reads TGTGCCAGCTCACCACCGGACGCTGGGAGAGAGACCCAGTACTTC.

The chain employs TRBV15 and TRBJ1-5, with D possibly being TRBD1 (5 bases). V was pared by 1 base and J by 1 base, with 11 bases between. The CDR3 runs to 16 residues. Germline CDR1 LNHNV, CDR2 YYDKDF (reference sequence). The CDR3 loop reads CATSRADSPSNQPQHF. The DNA for the CDR3 is TGTGCCACCAGCAGAGCAGACAGTCCGAGCAATCAGCCCCAGCATTTT.

The rearrangement uses TRBV29-1 and TRBJ2-1; 8 bases are a match to TRBD2. The CDR3 extends over 14 amino acids. V was clipped by 4 bases and J by 6 bases; unmatched bases: 8. Per the germline V gene, CDR1 is SQVTM and CDR2 is ANQGSEA. The CDR3 here is CSVAPSGYGNEQFF. The CDR3 DNA reads TGCAGCGTTGCCCCTAGCGGGTATGGCAATGAGCAGTTCTTC.

This chain joins TRBV20-1 and TRBJ2-7; D remains ambiguous. Germline-derived CDR1 and CDR2 are DFQATT and SNEGSKA (reference sequence). The CDR3 spans 13 residues. Trimming took off 5 bases at V and 0 bases at J, with 11 bases between the two ends. DNA for the CDR3: TGCAGTGCTCCCGCCCGGAACTCCTACGAGCAGTACTTC. It is translated as CSAPARNSYEQYF.

The J gene is TRBJ1-5, the V gene TRBV4-3; 8 bases line up with TRBD1. The CDR3 has 15 amino acids. Trimming removed 4 bases from V and 5 bases from J; junction bases left unmatched: 7. The germline CDR1 and CDR2 sequences are LGHNA and YSLEER. The CDR3 DNA sequence: TGCGCCAGCAGCCGTCTGACAGGGGAGGATCAGCCCCAGCATTTT. Translation: CASSRLTGEDQPQHF.